This TCR beta chain originates from a study of blood T cell repertoires in COVID-19 (TCRdb year 2020). Broadly, across the study: Samples from collaborators originated in the United States, Italy and Spain and spanned both the acute and convalescent phases of COVID-19. The material from the prospective study consisted of cDNA or gDNA derived from T cells, B-cell-depleted T cells, or PBMCs. Deeply sampled blood TCRbeta repertoires from subjects exposed to, actively infected with, or recovered from COVID-19 were included in the dataset. A freely available public database, intended as a resource for researchers studying the immune response to SARS-CoV-2, is where the repertoires were released. Samples came from the ongoing ImmuneRACE study (first 160 participants) plus 1,254 subjects from 6 global collaborators. Nearly every sample came with metadata listing a de-identified subject ID, COVID-19 status, age in years and sex. Where HLA class I and class II types were available, the types were taken from metadata supplied by the sample provider, not from assay-based typing.

Collaborating institutions collected whole blood in K2EDTA tubes following their own protocols. Collaborator samples were shipped for TCRbeta analysis as frozen whole blood, isolated PBMCs, or DNA extracted from either sample type. TCRbeta CDR3 regions were amplified from genomic DNA using the immunoSEQ Assay, a bias-controlled multiplex PCR. On the authors' methods: The number of nucleated cells in each sample was estimated from the amplification of reference gene primers within the assay. To quantify the absolute abundance of each unique TCRbeta CDR3 rearrangement, sequence reads were collapsed and filtered. Productive Simpson clonality was computed per sample as the square root of Simpson's diversity index over productive rearrangements. Not all clones reach the TCRdb copy of this immuneACCESS table, which keeps in-frame sequences only. Checked studies attribute under half of the gap to unresolved V genes and leave the rest unexplained. V and J calls and clone size follow that table, whereas D and trimming were derived from the DNA. The sample contains roughly 250,000 clones, roughly four fifths of them found a single time. The top ten hold about 4.5% of the sample.

Beyond this particular receptor, the publication reports: Clinical and demographic metadata were provided uncurated, with the amount varying by source and participant.

Details on this clone: It lacks a known antigen. The record has no base qualities; no much larger clone is one base away.

V gives up 1 base and J gives up 4 bases, and the segment between their germline ends measures 9 bases. The CDR3 starts with the cysteine, ends with the phenylalanine, and has 15 residues. Only CDR3 DNA is held: 45 bases, read in frame from base 1. Sequences SGHDT (CDR1) and YYEEEE (CDR2) are obtained from the germline V gene. The receptor was isolated from a woman in her sixties or seventies with acute or convalescent COVID-19. The source material was peripheral blood. In this chain, TRBV5-6 is recombined with TRBJ2-6; no D gene call is confident. The CDR3 region has the sequence CASSLWALGANVLTF. The nucleotide sequence is TGTGCCAGCAGCTTGTGGGCTCTCGGGGCCAACGTCCTGACTTTC.